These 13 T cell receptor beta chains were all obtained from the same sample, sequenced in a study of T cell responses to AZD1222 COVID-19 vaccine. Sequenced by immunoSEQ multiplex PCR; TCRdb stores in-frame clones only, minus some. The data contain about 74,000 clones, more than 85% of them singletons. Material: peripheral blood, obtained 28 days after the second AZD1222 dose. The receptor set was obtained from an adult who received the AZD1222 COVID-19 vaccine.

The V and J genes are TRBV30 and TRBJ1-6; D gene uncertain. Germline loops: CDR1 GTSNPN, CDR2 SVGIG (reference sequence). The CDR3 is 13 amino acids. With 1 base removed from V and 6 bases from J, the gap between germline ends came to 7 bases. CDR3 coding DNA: TGTGCCTGGAGTGACATACTTAATTCACCCCTCCACTTT. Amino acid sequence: CAWSDILNSPLHF.

The CDR3 DNA sequence: TGTGCCAGCAGTTACGGAGGGGACTACAATGAGCAGTTCTTC. This codes for CASSYGGDYNEQFF. This chain connects TRBV6-5 to TRBJ2-1, with D possibly being TRBD2 (6 bases). V was cut by 2 bases and J by 3 bases, with 8 bases left in between. The germline V gene encodes CDR1 MNHEY and CDR2 SVGAGI. CDR3 length: 14 amino acids.

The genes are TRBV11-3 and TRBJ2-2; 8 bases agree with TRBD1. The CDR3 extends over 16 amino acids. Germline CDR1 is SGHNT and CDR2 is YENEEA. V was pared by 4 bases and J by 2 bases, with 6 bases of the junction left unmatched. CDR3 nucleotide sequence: TGTGCCAGCAGCTCAAGGACAGGGACCAACACCGGGGAGCTGTTTTTT. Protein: CASSSRTGTNTGELFF.

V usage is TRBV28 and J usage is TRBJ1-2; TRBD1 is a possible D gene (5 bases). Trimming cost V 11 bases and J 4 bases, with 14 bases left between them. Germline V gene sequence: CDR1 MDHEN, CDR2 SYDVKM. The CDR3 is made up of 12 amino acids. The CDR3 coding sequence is TGTGCCTTTGGAGGGGCGGGCTATGGCTACACCTTC. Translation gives CAFGGAGYGYTF.

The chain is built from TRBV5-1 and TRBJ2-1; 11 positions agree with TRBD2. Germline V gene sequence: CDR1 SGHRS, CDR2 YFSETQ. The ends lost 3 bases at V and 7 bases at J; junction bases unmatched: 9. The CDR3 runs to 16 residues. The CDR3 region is CASSSLAGGRGNEQFF. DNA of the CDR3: TGCGCCAGCAGCTCCCTAGCGGGAGGCCGGGGGAATGAGCAGTTCTTC.

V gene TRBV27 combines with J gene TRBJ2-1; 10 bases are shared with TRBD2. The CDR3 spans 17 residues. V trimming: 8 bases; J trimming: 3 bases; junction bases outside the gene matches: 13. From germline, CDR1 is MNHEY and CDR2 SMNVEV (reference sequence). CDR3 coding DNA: TGTGCCAGCGTAAGGCTAGCGGGAGCCGGGGTCTACAATGAGCAGTTCTTC. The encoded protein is CASVRLAGAGVYNEQFF.

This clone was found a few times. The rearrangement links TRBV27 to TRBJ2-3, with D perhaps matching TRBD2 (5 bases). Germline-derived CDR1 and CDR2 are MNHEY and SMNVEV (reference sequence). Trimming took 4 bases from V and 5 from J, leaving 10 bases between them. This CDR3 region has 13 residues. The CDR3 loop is CASSSAGRDTQYF. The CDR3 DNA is TGTGCCAGCAGTTCCGCGGGCCGAGATACGCAGTATTTT.

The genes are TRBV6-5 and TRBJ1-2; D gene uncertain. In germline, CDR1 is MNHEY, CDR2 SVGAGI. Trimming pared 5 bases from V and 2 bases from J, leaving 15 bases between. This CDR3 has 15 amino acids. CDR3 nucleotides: TGTGCCAGCAGTACCCTACGTCGGGTCAACTATGGCTACACCTTC. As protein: CASSTLRRVNYGYTF.

The CDR3 coding sequence is TGCGCCAGCAGCTTGGGTTCAGGAAGCTCTGGGGCCAACGTCCTGACTTTC. Protein product: CASSLGSGSSGANVLTF. This chain uses TRBV5-1 with TRBJ2-6; D uncertain. Germline CDR1 and CDR2: SGHRS and YFSETQ. The CDR3 has 17 amino acids. Trimming removed 0 bases at V and 0 bases at J, with 10 bases between.

The CDR3 nucleotides read TGTGCCAGCTCAGGAACAGGCACTGAAGCTTTCTTT. Protein sequence: CASSGTGTEAFF. The chain is built from TRBV2 and TRBJ1-1; a weak D match, TRBD1 (5 bases). Germline V gives CDR1 SNHLY, CDR2 FYNNEI. The CDR3 runs to 12 residues. The ends were cut back, 8 bases at V and 4 bases at J, with 11 bases in the middle.

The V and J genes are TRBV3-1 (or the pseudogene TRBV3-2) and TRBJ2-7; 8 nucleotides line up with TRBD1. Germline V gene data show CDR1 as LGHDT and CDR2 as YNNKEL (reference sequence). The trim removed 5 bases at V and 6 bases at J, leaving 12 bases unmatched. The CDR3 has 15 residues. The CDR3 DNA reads TGTGCCAGCAGCTCCCGCGGACAGGGCTGGAGCGAGCAGTACTTC. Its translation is CASSSRGQGWSEQYF.

Here the CDR3 DNA reads TGTGCCAGCAGCTCCTCGGGACATCGAGAGACCCAGTACTTC. Its translation: CASSSSGHRETQYF. The chain links TRBV7-3 to TRBJ2-5, with TRBD1 as a possible D gene (6 bases). CDR1 and CDR2 from the germline V gene are SGHTA and FQGTGA. Trimming stripped 4 bases from V and 4 bases from J, with 13 bases between. The CDR3 runs 14 residues.

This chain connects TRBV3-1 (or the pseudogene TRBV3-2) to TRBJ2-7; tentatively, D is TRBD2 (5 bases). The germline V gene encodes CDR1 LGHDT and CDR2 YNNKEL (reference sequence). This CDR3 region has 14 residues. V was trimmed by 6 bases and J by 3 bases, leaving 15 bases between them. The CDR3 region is CASSRTARGYEQYF. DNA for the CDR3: TGTGCCAGCAGTCGCACAGCCCGGGGCTACGAGCAGTACTTC.